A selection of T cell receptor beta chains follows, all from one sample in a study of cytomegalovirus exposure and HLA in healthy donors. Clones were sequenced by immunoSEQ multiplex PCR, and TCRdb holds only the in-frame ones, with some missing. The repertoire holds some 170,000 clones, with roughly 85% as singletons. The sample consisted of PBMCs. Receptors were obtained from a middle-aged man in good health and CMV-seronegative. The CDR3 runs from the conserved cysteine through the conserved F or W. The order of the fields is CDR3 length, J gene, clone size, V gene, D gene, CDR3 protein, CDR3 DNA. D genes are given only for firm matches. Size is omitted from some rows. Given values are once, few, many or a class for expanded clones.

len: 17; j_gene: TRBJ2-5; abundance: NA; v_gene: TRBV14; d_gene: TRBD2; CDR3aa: CASSPSLSGGHGETQYF; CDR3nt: TGTGCCAGCAGCCCCTCCTTGAGCGGGGGGCATGGAGAGACCCAGTACTTC
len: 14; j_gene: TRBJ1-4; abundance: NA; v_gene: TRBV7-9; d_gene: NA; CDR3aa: CASSRPGGWEKLFF; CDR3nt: TGTGCCAGCAGCCGCCCGGGGGGCTGGGAAAAACTGTTTTTT
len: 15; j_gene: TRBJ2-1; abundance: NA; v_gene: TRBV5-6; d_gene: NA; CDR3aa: CASSFSVGSYNEQFF; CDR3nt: TGTGCCAGCAGCTTTAGCGTAGGGTCCTACAATGAGCAGTTCTTC
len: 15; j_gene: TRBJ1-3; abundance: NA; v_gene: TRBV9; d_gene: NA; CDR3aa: CASSVATGGGNTIYF; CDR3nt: TGTGCCAGCAGCGTAGCTACCGGGGGGGGAAACACCATATATTTT
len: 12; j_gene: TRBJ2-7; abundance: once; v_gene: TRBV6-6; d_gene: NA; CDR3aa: CASNLGGHEQYF; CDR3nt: TGTGCCAGCAACCTGGGGGGGCACGAGCAGTACTTC
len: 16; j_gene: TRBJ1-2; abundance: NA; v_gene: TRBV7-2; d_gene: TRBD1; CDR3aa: CASSLGYRDRVNGYTF; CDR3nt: TGTGCCAGCAGCTTAGGGTACCGGGACAGGGTCAACGGCTACACCTTC
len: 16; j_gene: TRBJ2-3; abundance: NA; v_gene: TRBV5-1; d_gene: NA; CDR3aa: CASSFLSGRGTDTQYF; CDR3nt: TGCGCCAGCAGCTTCCTCAGCGGAAGGGGCACAGATACGCAGTATTTT
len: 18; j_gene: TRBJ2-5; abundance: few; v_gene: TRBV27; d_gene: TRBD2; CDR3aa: CASSGPRGLAGDLETQYF; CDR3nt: TGTGCCAGCAGTGGACCCCGCGGCCTAGCGGGAGATTTGGAGACCCAGTACTTC
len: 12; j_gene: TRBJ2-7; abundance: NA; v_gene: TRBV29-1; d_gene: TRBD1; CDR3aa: CSVRDSMLEQYF; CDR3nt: TGCAGCGTTAGGGACAGTATGCTCGAGCAGTACTTC
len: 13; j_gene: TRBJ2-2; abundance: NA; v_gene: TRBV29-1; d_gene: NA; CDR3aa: CSVDGRVTGELFF; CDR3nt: TGCAGCGTTGACGGCAGGGTCACCGGGGAGCTGTTTTTT
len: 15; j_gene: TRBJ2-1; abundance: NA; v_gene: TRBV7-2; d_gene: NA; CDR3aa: CASSLPRPTGNEQFF; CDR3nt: TGTGCCAGCAGCTTGCCCCGCCCGACGGGAAATGAGCAGTTCTTC
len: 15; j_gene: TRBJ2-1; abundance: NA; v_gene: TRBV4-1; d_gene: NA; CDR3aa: CASSQTGRQRNEQFF; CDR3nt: TGCGCCAGCAGTCAAACAGGGCGTCAGCGAAACGAGCAGTTCTTC
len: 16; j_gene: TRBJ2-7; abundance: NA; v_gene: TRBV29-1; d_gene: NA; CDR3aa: CSVDSTIGGFSYEQYF; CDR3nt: TGCAGCGTTGACTCTACTATTGGCGGATTCTCCTACGAGCAGTACTTC
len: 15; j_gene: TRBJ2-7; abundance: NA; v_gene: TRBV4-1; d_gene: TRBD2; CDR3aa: CASSQIAGGSYEQYF; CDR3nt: TGCGCCAGCAGCCAAATAGCGGGAGGAAGCTACGAGCAGTACTTC
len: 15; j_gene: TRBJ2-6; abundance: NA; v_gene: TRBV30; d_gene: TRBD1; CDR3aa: CAWSTGVAGANVLTF; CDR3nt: TGTGCCTGGAGTACAGGGGTTGCTGGGGCCAACGTCCTGACTTTC
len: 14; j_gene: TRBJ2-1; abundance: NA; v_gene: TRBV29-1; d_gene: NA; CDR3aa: CSVVAGSSYNEQFF; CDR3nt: TGCAGCGTTGTTGCGGGGAGCTCCTACAATGAGCAGTTCTTC
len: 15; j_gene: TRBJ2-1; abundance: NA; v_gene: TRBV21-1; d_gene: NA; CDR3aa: CASIASGRVTDEQFF; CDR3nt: TGTGCCAGCATAGCTAGCGGGAGGGTGACGGATGAGCAGTTCTTC
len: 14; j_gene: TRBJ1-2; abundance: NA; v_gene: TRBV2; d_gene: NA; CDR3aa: CASSAEGLNYGYTF; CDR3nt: TGTGCCAGCAGTGCCGAGGGACTTAACTATGGCTACACCTTC
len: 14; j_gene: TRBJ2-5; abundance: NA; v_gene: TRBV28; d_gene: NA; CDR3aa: CASRSAGASETQYF; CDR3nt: TGTGCCAGCAGAAGCGCAGGGGCGAGTGAGACCCAGTACTTC
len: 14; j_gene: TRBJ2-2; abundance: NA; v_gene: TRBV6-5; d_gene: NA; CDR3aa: CASSLGLNTGELFF; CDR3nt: TGTGCCAGCAGTTTAGGACTGAACACCGGGGAGCTGTTTTTT
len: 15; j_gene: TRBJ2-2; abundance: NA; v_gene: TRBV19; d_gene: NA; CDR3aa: CASCRDLGDTGELFF; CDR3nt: TGTGCCAGTTGCCGGGACTTAGGAGACACCGGGGAGCTGTTTTTT
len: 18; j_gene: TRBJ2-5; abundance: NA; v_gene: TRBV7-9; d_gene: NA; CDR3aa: CASSPRPGTVGGQETQYF; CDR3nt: TGTGCCAGCAGCCCGCGACCCGGGACAGTCGGGGGCCAAGAGACCCAGTACTTC
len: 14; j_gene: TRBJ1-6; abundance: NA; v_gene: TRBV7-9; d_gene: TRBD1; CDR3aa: CASSLRDRVSPLHF; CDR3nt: TGTGCCAGCAGCCTCCGGGACAGGGTTTCACCCCTCCACTTT
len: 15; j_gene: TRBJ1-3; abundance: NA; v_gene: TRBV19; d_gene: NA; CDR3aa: CASSGGASSGNTIYF; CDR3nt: TGTGCCAGTAGTGGCGGGGCGAGCTCTGGAAACACCATATATTTT
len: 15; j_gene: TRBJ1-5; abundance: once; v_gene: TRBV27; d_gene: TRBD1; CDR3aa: CASSGGTGGNQPQHF; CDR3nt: TGTGCCAGCAGTGGGGGGACAGGGGGCAATCAGCCCCAGCATTTT
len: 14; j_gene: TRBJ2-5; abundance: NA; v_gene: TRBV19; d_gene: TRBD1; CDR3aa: CASSLGQGQETQYF; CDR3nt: TGTGCCAGTAGTCTCGGACAGGGGCAAGAGACCCAGTACTTC
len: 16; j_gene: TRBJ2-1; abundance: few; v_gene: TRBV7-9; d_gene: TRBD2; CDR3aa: CASTPASGSSYNEQFF; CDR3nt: TGTGCCAGCACCCCGGCTAGCGGGAGCTCCTACAATGAGCAGTTCTTC
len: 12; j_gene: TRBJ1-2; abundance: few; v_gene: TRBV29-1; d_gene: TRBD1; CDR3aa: CSVEQGGYGYTF; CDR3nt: TGCAGCGTTGAGCAGGGGGGCTATGGCTACACCTTC
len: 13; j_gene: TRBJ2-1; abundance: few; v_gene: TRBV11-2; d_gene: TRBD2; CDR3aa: CASSFTSEGEQFF; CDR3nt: TGTGCCAGCAGCTTTACTAGCGAGGGTGAGCAGTTCTTC
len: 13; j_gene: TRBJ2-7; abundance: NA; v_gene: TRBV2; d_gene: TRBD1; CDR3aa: CASSRQGVYEQYF; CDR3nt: TGTGCCAGCAGTAGACAGGGGGTCTACGAGCAGTACTTC
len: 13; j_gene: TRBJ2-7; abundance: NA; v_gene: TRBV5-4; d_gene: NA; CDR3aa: CASSLMGAYEQYF; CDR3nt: TGTGCCAGCAGCTTGATGGGGGCTTACGAGCAGTACTTC
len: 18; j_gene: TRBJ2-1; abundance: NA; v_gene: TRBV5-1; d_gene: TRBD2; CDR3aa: CASSPLMWRTSGSNEQFF; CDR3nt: TGCGCCAGCAGCCCTCTGATGTGGAGGACTAGCGGGAGCAATGAGCAGTTCTTC
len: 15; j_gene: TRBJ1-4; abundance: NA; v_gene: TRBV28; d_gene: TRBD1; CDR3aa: CASSPGDSTNEKLFF; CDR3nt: TGTGCCAGCAGTCCGGGGGACAGCACCAATGAAAAACTGTTTTTT
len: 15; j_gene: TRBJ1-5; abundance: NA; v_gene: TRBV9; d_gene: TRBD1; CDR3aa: CASSAGTGRSQPQHF; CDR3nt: TGTGCCAGCAGCGCCGGGACAGGCCGGAGCCAGCCCCAGCATTTT
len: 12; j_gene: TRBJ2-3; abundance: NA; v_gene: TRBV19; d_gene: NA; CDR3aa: CASRGDTDTQYF; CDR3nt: TGTGCCAGTAGAGGGGACACAGATACGCAGTATTTT
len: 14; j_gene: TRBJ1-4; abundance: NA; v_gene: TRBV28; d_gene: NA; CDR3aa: CASRTGRAGEKLFF; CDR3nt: TGTGCCAGCAGAACAGGACGGGCGGGGGAAAAACTGTTTTTT
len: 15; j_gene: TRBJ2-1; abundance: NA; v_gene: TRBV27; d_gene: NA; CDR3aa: CASSEGQSVSNEQFF; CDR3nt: TGTGCCAGCAGTGAAGGACAGTCCGTTTCTAATGAGCAGTTCTTC
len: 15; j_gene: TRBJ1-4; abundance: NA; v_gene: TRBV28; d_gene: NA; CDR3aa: CASSAEGATNEKLFF; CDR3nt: TGTGCCAGCAGTGCCGAGGGAGCAACTAATGAAAAACTGTTTTTT
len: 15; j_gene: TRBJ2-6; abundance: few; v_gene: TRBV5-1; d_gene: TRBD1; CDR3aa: CASTPDRAWANGLTF; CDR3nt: TGCGCCAGCACCCCTGACAGGGCATGGGCCAACGGCCTGACTTTC
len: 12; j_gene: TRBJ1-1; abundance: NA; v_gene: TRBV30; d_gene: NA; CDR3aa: CAWDSGGTEAFF; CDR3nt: TGTGCCTGGGATTCGGGGGGCACTGAAGCTTTCTTT
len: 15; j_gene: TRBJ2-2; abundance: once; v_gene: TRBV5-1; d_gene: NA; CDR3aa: CASSGGNWNTGELFF; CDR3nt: TGCGCCAGCAGCGGCGGGAATTGGAACACCGGGGAGCTGTTTTTT